This T cell receptor (beta chain) was identified in a study of T cells in narcolepsy. The repertoire was sequenced with immunoSEQ multiplex PCR; TCRdb's copy has only in-frame clones and lacks some. The sample contains around 30,000 clones, around 80% of which appear only once. Trimming took off 0 bases at V and 10 bases at J, with 13 bases between the two ends. CDR1 and CDR2 (germline): SGHRS, YFSETQ. The CDR3 spans 13 residues. This clone was counted only a few times. The origin of this receptor is a human donor with narcolepsy. Sequencing input: CD45RA- memory CD4+ T cells from PBMCs. The V and J genes are TRBV5-1 and TRBJ1-1; unclear D gene. CDR3 nucleotides: TGCGCCAGCAGCTTGGGCGACGCACGATCAGCTTTCTTT. Its protein is CASSLGDARSAFF.